The rows below give T cell receptor beta chains drawn from one sample of a study of Ad26.COV2.S vaccination and SARS-CoV-2 variants. Sequenced by immunoSEQ multiplex PCR; TCRdb stores in-frame clones only, minus some. This sample has about 470,000 clones, with roughly 87% found just once. The input for sequencing was peripheral blood, taken in a trial of Ad26.COV2.S vaccine versus placebo. Source of these receptors: a person aged 18 to 65 who received the Ad26.COV2.S COVID-19 vaccine or a placebo. Each CDR3 is given with its conserved first and last residue. D genes are given only for firm matches. The size entry is marked missing in some rows and otherwise reads once, few, many or a size class.

V gene: TRBV9
J gene: TRBJ2-5
D gene: -
clone size: -
CDR3 DNA: TGTGCCAGCAGCGTAGCTTGGGGAGTAGCAGAGACCCAGTACTTC
CDR3 protein: CASSVAWGVAETQYF

V gene: TRBV28
J gene: TRBJ2-3
D gene: TRBD2
clone size: -
CDR3 DNA: TGTGCCAGCTGGCCCCGTGGAGTAGCGGGAAGCACAGATACGCAGTATTTT
CDR3 protein: CASWPRGVAGSTDTQYF

V gene: TRBV2
J gene: TRBJ1-2
D gene: -
clone size: -
CDR3 DNA: TGTGCCAGCAGACCTCTCATGTGGCACTACACCTTC
CDR3 protein: CASRPLMWHYTF

V gene: TRBV25-1
J gene: TRBJ2-1
D gene: TRBD1
clone size: -
CDR3 DNA: TGTGCCAGCGCCGGGACAGGGGGCTACAAAGCTTACAATGAGCAGTTCTTC
CDR3 protein: CASAGTGGYKAYNEQFF

V gene: TRBV19
J gene: TRBJ1-4
D gene: TRBD1
clone size: -
CDR3 DNA: TGTGCCAGTAGTGCGTCACAGGGGCGGGATGAAAAACTGTTTTTT
CDR3 protein: CASSASQGRDEKLFF

V gene: TRBV7-9
J gene: TRBJ2-7
D gene: -
clone size: few
CDR3 DNA: TGTGCCAGCAGCTCCAGCCAGACCTACGAGCAGTACTTC
CDR3 protein: CASSSSQTYEQYF

V gene: TRBV2
J gene: TRBJ1-1
D gene: -
clone size: -
CDR3 DNA: TGTGCCAGCAGTACCAGGGTTTTCGGAACTGAAGCTTTCTTT
CDR3 protein: CASSTRVFGTEAFF

V gene: TRBV11-2
J gene: TRBJ2-7
D gene: TRBD2
clone size: once
CDR3 DNA: TGTGCCAGCAGCTTGGGGGGGGGCTACGAGCAGTACTTC
CDR3 protein: CASSLGGGYEQYF

V gene: TRBV25-1
J gene: TRBJ2-2
D gene: -
clone size: -
CDR3 DNA: TGTGCCAGCAGTGAAACAGGGTCCGGGGAGCTGTTTTTT
CDR3 protein: CASSETGSGELFF

V gene: TRBV24-1
J gene: TRBJ1-4
D gene: TRBD1
clone size: -
CDR3 DNA: TGTGCCACCAGTGAGATTAGACAGGGGGGAGAACTGTTTTTT
CDR3 protein: CATSEIRQGGELFF

V gene: TRBV5-6
J gene: TRBJ2-3
D gene: -
clone size: -
CDR3 DNA: TGTGCCAGCAGCCCGCGCAGGGGAGCGATTACAGATACGCAGTATTTT
CDR3 protein: CASSPRRGAITDTQYF

V gene: TRBV7-9
J gene: TRBJ2-2
D gene: -
clone size: -
CDR3 DNA: TGTGCCAGCAGCTTGAACACCGGGGAGCTGTTTTTT
CDR3 protein: CASSLNTGELFF

V gene: TRBV9
J gene: TRBJ2-5
D gene: -
clone size: -
CDR3 DNA: TGTGCCAGCAGCGTAGAGGGCCAAGAGACCCAGTACTTC
CDR3 protein: CASSVEGQETQYF

V gene: TRBV11-2
J gene: TRBJ2-1
D gene: TRBD1
clone size: once
CDR3 DNA: TGTGCCAGCAGCCCCGGGACAGGGGGATTAAGGGGGAATGAGCAGTTCTTC
CDR3 protein: CASSPGTGGLRGNEQFF

V gene: TRBV6-5
J gene: TRBJ2-1
D gene: -
clone size: -
CDR3 DNA: TGTGCCAGCAGCCAGAGGGTTGATGAGCAGTTCTTC
CDR3 protein: CASSQRVDEQFF

V gene: TRBV28
J gene: TRBJ2-7
D gene: TRBD2
clone size: -
CDR3 DNA: TGTGCCAGCAGGCCCGGACTAGTAGGGTACGAGCAGTACTTC
CDR3 protein: CASRPGLVGYEQYF

V gene: TRBV9
J gene: TRBJ2-2
D gene: TRBD2
clone size: few
CDR3 DNA: TGTGCCAGCAGCGGCCCTAGCGGGAGGTTAGGTAACACCGGGGAGCTGTTTTTT
CDR3 protein: CASSGPSGRLGNTGELFF

V gene: TRBV5-1
J gene: TRBJ2-1
D gene: TRBD2
clone size: -
CDR3 DNA: TGCGCCAGCAGCTTTACTAGCGGACCCAATGAGCAGTTCTTC
CDR3 protein: CASSFTSGPNEQFF

V gene: TRBV10-3
J gene: TRBJ2-4
D gene: TRBD2
clone size: once
CDR3 DNA: TGTGCCATCAGTGAGTCGATGGGACTAGCGGCCAAAAACATTCAGTACTTC
CDR3 protein: CAISESMGLAAKNIQYF

V gene: TRBV28
J gene: TRBJ2-5
D gene: TRBD2
clone size: -
CDR3 DNA: TGTGCCAGCAGGACTAGCGGGAGGAAGACCCAGTACTTC
CDR3 protein: CASRTSGRKTQYF

V gene: TRBV7-3
J gene: TRBJ2-1
D gene: -
clone size: few
CDR3 DNA: TGTGCCAGCAGCTTAACGGGGCCCGCCAATGAGCAGTTCTTC
CDR3 protein: CASSLTGPANEQFF

V gene: TRBV2
J gene: TRBJ2-2
D gene: TRBD2
clone size: -
CDR3 DNA: TGTGCCAGCAGTCAAATCCCTAGCGGGGCGAACACCGGGGAGCTGTTTTTT
CDR3 protein: CASSQIPSGANTGELFF

V gene: TRBV5-6
J gene: TRBJ1-2
D gene: TRBD1
clone size: -
CDR3 DNA: TGTGCCAGCAGCTGGACAGGGGAGGGGAACTATGGCTACACCTTC
CDR3 protein: CASSWTGEGNYGYTF

V gene: TRBV24-1
J gene: TRBJ1-6
D gene: -
clone size: -
CDR3 DNA: TGTGCCACCAGTGTCCCCCCCGACACAGTATGTAATTCACCCCTCCACTTT
CDR3 protein: CATSVPPDTVCNSPLHF

V gene: TRBV27
J gene: TRBJ1-2
D gene: -
clone size: once
CDR3 DNA: TGTGCCAGCAGTTTATACCGGGACACCCGGGATGGCTACACCTTC
CDR3 protein: CASSLYRDTRDGYTF

V gene: TRBV24-1
J gene: TRBJ2-1
D gene: TRBD2
clone size: -
CDR3 DNA: TGTGCCACCAGTGACACCACTAGCGGGAGGGCCGGTGAGCAGTTCTTC
CDR3 protein: CATSDTTSGRAGEQFF

V gene: TRBV27
J gene: TRBJ2-7
D gene: TRBD1
clone size: -
CDR3 DNA: TGTGCCAGCAGTCCACTGACAGGGGGCGGAGAGCAGTACTTC
CDR3 protein: CASSPLTGGGEQYF

V gene: TRBV9
J gene: TRBJ2-7
D gene: -
clone size: once
CDR3 DNA: TGTGCCAGCAGCGTAGAGGGGACTCCATCCTACGAGCAGTACTTC
CDR3 protein: CASSVEGTPSYEQYF

V gene: TRBV1
J gene: TRBJ1-1
D gene: -
clone size: -
CDR3 DNA: TGCACCAGCAGCCCAAATCGGAGTTCGAACACTGAAGCTTTCTTT
CDR3 protein: CTSSPNRSSNTEAFF

V gene: TRBV5-1
J gene: TRBJ2-7
D gene: -
clone size: -
CDR3 DNA: TGCGCCAGCAGCTTGGAGGGCTCGTACGATCAGCAGTACTTC
CDR3 protein: CASSLEGSYDQQYF

V gene: TRBV6-2/TRBV6-3
J gene: TRBJ2-1
D gene: -
clone size: -
CDR3 DNA: TGTGCCAGCAGTTACGCCAGAAACAATGAGCAGTTCTTC
CDR3 protein: CASSYARNNEQFF

V gene: TRBV3-1/TRBV3-2
J gene: TRBJ1-6
D gene: TRBD1
clone size: -
CDR3 DNA: TGTGCCAGCAGCCCCTCCACAGGGGACAATTCACCCCTCCACTTT
CDR3 protein: CASSPSTGDNSPLHF

V gene: TRBV30
J gene: TRBJ2-3
D gene: -
clone size: -
CDR3 DNA: TGTGCCTGGAGTCGCAGCGTCACAGATACGCAGTATTTT
CDR3 protein: CAWSRSVTDTQYF

V gene: TRBV7-8
J gene: TRBJ2-7
D gene: TRBD1
clone size: few
CDR3 DNA: TGTGCCAGCAGCCCAGGGGGTTCCGAGCAGTACTTC
CDR3 protein: CASSPGGSEQYF

V gene: TRBV9
J gene: TRBJ1-5
D gene: TRBD1
clone size: -
CDR3 DNA: TGTGCCAGCAGCGTACCGGGACAGGTTATTGGCAATCAGCCCCAGCATTTT
CDR3 protein: CASSVPGQVIGNQPQHF

V gene: TRBV5-1
J gene: TRBJ1-2
D gene: TRBD1
clone size: -
CDR3 DNA: TGCGCCAGCAGTTCGGACAGGGCCTCTGATGGCTACACCTTC
CDR3 protein: CASSSDRASDGYTF

V gene: TRBV2
J gene: TRBJ2-3
D gene: TRBD2
clone size: -
CDR3 DNA: TGTGCCAGCAGTGAACTCGGACTAGCGGGAGAGGGAGATACGCAGTATTTT
CDR3 protein: CASSELGLAGEGDTQYF

V gene: TRBV5-1
J gene: TRBJ2-7
D gene: TRBD1
clone size: -
CDR3 DNA: TGCGCCAGCAGCCCCGGACAGGGGGCCCACGAGCAGTACTTC
CDR3 protein: CASSPGQGAHEQYF

V gene: TRBV9
J gene: TRBJ2-3
D gene: -
clone size: -
CDR3 DNA: TGTGCCAGCAGCGTAGAAGCGCCGAGAGCAGATACGCAGTATTTT
CDR3 protein: CASSVEAPRADTQYF

V gene: TRBV18
J gene: TRBJ2-5
D gene: -
clone size: -
CDR3 DNA: TGTGCCAGCTCACCACAGCGAGAGACCCAGTACTTC
CDR3 protein: CASSPQRETQYF

V gene: TRBV6-6
J gene: TRBJ2-7
D gene: -
clone size: -
CDR3 DNA: TGTGCCAGCAGTGGTACCACACTCTACGAGCAGTACTTC
CDR3 protein: CASSGTTLYEQYF

V gene: TRBV5-1
J gene: TRBJ1-1
D gene: TRBD1
clone size: -
CDR3 DNA: TGCGCCAGCAGCCGGACAGGGCGGGCCCCCGAAGCTTTCTTT
CDR3 protein: CASSRTGRAPEAFF

V gene: TRBV5-5
J gene: TRBJ2-3
D gene: -
clone size: once
CDR3 DNA: TGTGCCAGCAGCCCTCGTGGGCGATCTACAGATACGCAGTATTTT
CDR3 protein: CASSPRGRSTDTQYF

V gene: TRBV7-2
J gene: TRBJ2-3
D gene: -
clone size: -
CDR3 DNA: TGTGCCAGCAGTTCGGACGGAAGTACGCAGTATTTT
CDR3 protein: CASSSDGSTQYF

V gene: TRBV3-1/TRBV3-2
J gene: TRBJ2-3
D gene: -
clone size: -
CDR3 DNA: TGTGCCAGCAGCCAAAATCAGGGGGGGGACCCAGATACGCAGTATTTT
CDR3 protein: CASSQNQGGDPDTQYF

V gene: TRBV29-1
J gene: TRBJ2-1
D gene: -
clone size: -
CDR3 DNA: TGCAGCGTTGTTGGCAGGGGACCCTACAATGAGCAGTTCTTC
CDR3 protein: CSVVGRGPYNEQFF

V gene: TRBV6-2/TRBV6-3
J gene: TRBJ2-7
D gene: -
clone size: -
CDR3 DNA: TGTGCCAGCAGCAGCGGTCAGGGTGCGACCTACGAGCAGTACTTC
CDR3 protein: CASSSGQGATYEQYF

V gene: TRBV7-8
J gene: TRBJ1-6
D gene: TRBD1
clone size: -
CDR3 DNA: TGTGCCAGCACTCAAACTCCGGGGACAGGCCCCAATTCACCCCTCCACTTT
CDR3 protein: CASTQTPGTGPNSPLHF

V gene: TRBV9
J gene: TRBJ2-1
D gene: TRBD2
clone size: -
CDR3 DNA: TGTGCCAGCAGCCCTCGGACTAGCAGCAACAATGAGCAGTTCTTC
CDR3 protein: CASSPRTSSNNEQFF

V gene: TRBV21-1
J gene: TRBJ2-7
D gene: -
clone size: -
CDR3 DNA: TGTGCCAGCAGCATAAGCGGGAGTGCTTGCCACGAGCAGTACTTC
CDR3 protein: CASSISGSACHEQYF